The 28 T cell receptor beta chains below all came from one sample that was sequenced in a study of blood T cell repertoires in COVID-19. The repertoire was sequenced with immunoSEQ multiplex PCR; TCRdb's copy has only in-frame clones and lacks some. The sample lists around 270,000 clones, 70% to 90% seen once, with 3.5% to 4.5% in the top ten. The sequencing input was PBMCs or T cells enriched from blood (not recorded which). These receptors all come from a woman in her twenties or thirties who had recovered from COVID-19.

This chain links TRBV10-2 with TRBJ1-1, with D tentatively TRBD1 (5 bases). This CDR3 is 11 amino acids long. CDR1 and CDR2 (germline): WSHSY, SAAADI. V lost 2 bases to trimming and J lost 10 bases, with 8 bases between them. CDR3: CASSELGGAFF. The CDR3 DNA reads TGCGCCAGCAGTGAGCTGGGGGGAGCTTTCTTT.

This chain joins TRBV29-1 and TRBJ2-3, with D perhaps matching TRBD2 (6 bases). Trimming stripped 8 bases from V and 0 bases from J, with 18 bases between. Looked up from germline, CDR1 is SQVTM and CDR2 is ANQGSEA. This CDR3 has 15 residues. In nucleotides, the CDR3 is TGCAGCTCCAGCTACTCGGGAGACAGCACAGATACGCAGTATTTT. It is translated as CSSSYSGDSTDTQYF.

This clone is a singleton in its sample. The chain links TRBV27 to TRBJ1-6, with D possibly being TRBD1 (6 bases). Germline values: CDR1 MNHEY, CDR2 SMNVEV (reference sequence). The CDR3 extends over 13 amino acids. V lost 1 base to trimming and J lost 11 bases, with 9 bases between them. The CDR3 coding sequence is TGTGCCAGCAGTTTATACAGGGATGCACCCCTCCACTTT. It translates to CASSLYRDAPLHF.

J is TRBJ1-6 and V is TRBV27; D possibly corresponds to TRBD1 (5 bases). Looked up from germline, CDR1 is MNHEY and CDR2 is SMNVEV (reference sequence). V lost 6 bases to trimming and J lost 2 bases, with 11 bases between them. CDR3 size: 15 residues. Here the CDR3 reads CASSLRETYNSPLHF. CDR3 sequence (DNA): TGTGCCAGCAGCCTCAGGGAAACCTATAATTCACCCCTCCACTTT.

In this sample, this clone turned up a few times. This chain uses TRBV5-1 with TRBJ2-7, with 7 positions matching TRBD1. V dropped 1 base and J dropped 3; count of bases not matched to a gene: 7. CDR3 length: 15 residues. Per germline, CDR1 SGHRS and CDR2 YFSETQ. The CDR3 sequence: CASSLRGQSYYEQYF. For the CDR3, the DNA is TGCGCCAGCAGCTTGAGGGGACAGAGCTACTACGAGCAGTACTTC.

The V and J genes are TRBV5-4 and TRBJ1-5; 8 bases fit TRBD1. Germline V gives CDR1 SGHNT, CDR2 YYREEE (reference sequence). This CDR3 comprises 17 residues. Losses at the gene ends were 0 bases for V and 0 bases for J; bases not matched to a gene: 5. The CDR3 reads CASSLGQGPFSNQPQHF. The DNA of the CDR3 is TGTGCCAGCAGCTTGGGACAGGGGCCCTTTAGCAATCAGCCCCAGCATTTT. Drawing the rest from reference TRBV5-4 and TRBJ1-5, the complete variable domain is ETGVTQSPTHLIKTRGQQVTLRCSSQSGHNTVSWYQQALGQGPQFIFQYYREEENGRGNFPPRFSGLQFPNYSSELNVNALELDDSALYLCASSLGQGPFSNQPQHFGDGTRLSIL.

The rearrangement links TRBV28 to TRBJ2-7, with TRBD2 matching over 11 bases. From germline, CDR1 is MDHEN and CDR2 SYDVKM. The trim removed 3 bases at V and 4 bases at J, leaving 5 bases unmatched. The CDR3 loop spans 15 amino acids. CDR3 sequence reads: CASSFLTSGRYEQYF. In DNA form, the CDR3 reads TGTGCCAGCAGTTTTCTTACTAGCGGGAGATACGAGCAGTACTTC.

This chain connects TRBV12-3 or TRBV12-4 to TRBJ2-1; 8 bases match TRBD1. The CDR3 loop spans 13 amino acids. The V and J ends lost 6 bases and 5 bases, in that order; junction bases with no gene match: 3. DNA of the CDR3: TGTGCCAGCAGCAACAGGGGGAACAATGAGCAGTTCTTC. It translates to CASSNRGNNEQFF.

The chain recombines TRBV6-2 or TRBV6-3 with TRBJ1-2, with a tentative D call TRBD1 (5 bases). The V end was cut by 2 bases, the J end by 5 bases, with 12 bases between. CDR3 length: 14 amino acids. From germline, CDR1 is MNHEY and CDR2 SVGEGT. CDR3 coding DNA: TGTGCCAGCAGTTACGGGGCTACAGGTTATGGCTACACCTTC. Amino acids: CASSYGATGYGYTF.

The chain has TRBV20-1 and TRBJ2-1; D unclear. The CDR3 sequence is 10 residues long. Trimming removed 7 bases at V and 9 bases at J, with 10 bases between. CDR1 is DFQATT, CDR2 SNEGSKA, per germline (reference sequence). The CDR3 loop reads CSGRASEQFF. The CDR3 DNA sequence: TGCAGTGGCCGCGCGAGTGAGCAGTTCTTC.

This clone was counted once. V gene TRBV7-8 combines with J gene TRBJ2-7; no clear D gene. This CDR3 spans 16 amino acids. V lost 2 bases, J lost 3 bases, and 17 bases lay in between. Germline lookup yields CDR1 SGHVS and CDR2 FQNEAQ. The CDR3 bases are TGTGCCAGCAGCTTACGCTGGTTCCGGGTCGACTACGAGCAGTACTTC. Protein product: CASSLRWFRVDYEQYF.

This clone was recorded only once. V usage is TRBV2 and J usage is TRBJ1-5; D might be TRBD1 (5 bases). The CDR3 runs to 15 residues. Trimming took off 3 bases at V and 2 bases at J, with 11 bases between the two ends. Germline CDR1 and CDR2: SNHLY and FYNNEI. The CDR3 DNA reads TGTGCCAGCAGTGATCAGGGTGTGGGCAATCAGCCCCAGCATTTT. Translation: CASSDQGVGNQPQHF.

This chain joins TRBV4-1 and TRBJ2-1; TRBD1 matches 9 bases. The V gene's germline CDR1 is MGHRA and CDR2 YSYEKL. Trimming at V came to 0 bases and at J to 1 base, leaving 1 base not matched to a gene. This CDR3 region has 16 residues. CDR3 amino acids: CASSQEDRGSYNEQFF. In nucleotides, the CDR3 is TGCGCCAGCAGCCAAGAAGACAGGGGGTCCTACAATGAGCAGTTCTTC.

Worth noting for this clone: Compared with germline, one end of the junction differs, possibly owing to a read error. The chain carries TRBV2 and TRBJ2-7; D may be TRBD1 (5 bases). The CDR3 spans 13 residues. CDR1 is SNHLY and CDR2 is FYNNEI in the germline V gene. The DNA of the CDR3 is TGTGCCCGCAGACAGCCCAGCTCCTACGAGCAGTACTTC. It is translated as CARRQPSSYEQYF.

The chain couples TRBV27 to TRBJ2-7; D is undetermined. Germline V gene data show CDR1 as MNHEY and CDR2 as SMNVEV (reference sequence). V shed 4 bases and J shed 3 bases, with 19 bases lying between them. The CDR3 covers 16 residues. CDR3 in DNA: TGTGCCAGCAGTTCCGAATCCAGGCCCCCTCTCTACGAGCAGTACTTC. Translating gives CASSSESRPPLYEQYF.

V gene TRBV2 combines with J gene TRBJ2-7; 7 bases fit TRBD2. Trimming cost V 4 bases and J 5 bases; bases outside gene matches: 8. CDR1 and CDR2 (germline): SNHLY, FYNNEI. This CDR3 has 14 residues. In nucleotides, the CDR3 is TGTGCCAGCAGTGTGGTGGGAGGGTTCAACGAGCAGTACTTC. This translates into CASSVVGGFNEQYF.

The V gene is TRBV6-4, the J gene TRBJ2-1, with 11 bases lining up with TRBD2. The CDR3 extends over 14 amino acids. J was trimmed by 8 bases and V by 3 bases; bases with no gene match: 3. In germline, CDR1 is MRHNA, CDR2 SNTAGT. The DNA for the CDR3 is TGTGCCAGCAGTGAGGGGACTAGCGGCTATGAGCAGTTCTTC. Amino acids: CASSEGTSGYEQFF.

This chain connects TRBV27 to TRBJ1-2; D not resolved. The CDR3 totals 15 residues. The germline gives CDR1 MNHEY, CDR2 SMNVEV (reference sequence). The ends were cut back, 4 bases at V and 8 bases at J, with 20 bases in the middle. CDR3: CASSSGRTGYLGYTF. The CDR3 DNA is TGTGCCAGCAGTTCCGGACGGACTGGTTACTTGGGCTACACCTTC.

V gene TRBV27 combines with J gene TRBJ1-5; D unresolved. V was clipped by 0 bases and J by 4 bases, with 13 bases between them. CDR3 length equals 16 residues. CDR1 MNHEY and CDR2 SMNVEV come from the germline V gene (reference sequence). CDR3 sequence (DNA): TGTGCCAGCAGTTTATCGAACGCAGCGAATAATCAGCCCCAGCATTTT. Its protein product is CASSLSNAANNQPQHF.

A remark on this clone: Other DNA sequences in the same sample also yield this CDR3. This chain uses TRBV18 with TRBJ1-1, with a possible D match to TRBD1 (6 bases). CDR1 and CDR2 from the germline V gene are KGHSH and LQKENI. The CDR3 sequence is 14 residues long. V was clipped by 2 bases and J by 5 bases, with 12 bases between them. Here the CDR3 DNA reads TGTGCCAGCTCACCAGGGGGGGGCAATACTGAAGCTTTCTTT. This translates into CASSPGGGNTEAFF.

The V and J genes are TRBV4-2 and TRBJ1-5, with 9 bases matching TRBD1. The CDR3 length is 15 residues. The V and J ends lost 0 bases and 7 bases, in that order; junction bases with no gene match: 4. From germline, CDR1 is LGHNA and CDR2 YNFKEQ. CDR3 coding DNA: TGTGCCAGCAGCCAAGATGGACAGGGGACACAGCCCCAGCATTTT. Translation gives CASSQDGQGTQPQHF.

The genes are TRBV7-9 and TRBJ1-4; 8 positions agree with TRBD1. Germline lookup yields CDR1 SEHNR and CDR2 FQNEAQ (reference sequence). CDR3 length equals 15 residues. V lost 4 bases and J lost 4; bases outside the gene matches: 5. The CDR3, as DNA: TGTGCCAGCAGCTACCCCGACAGGGGTAATGAAAAACTGTTTTTT. Protein: CASSYPDRGNEKLFF.

The chain recombines TRBV9 with TRBJ2-7; D is perhaps TRBD1 (6 bases). In germline, CDR1 is SGDLS, CDR2 YYNGEE. CDR3 size: 15 residues. V gave up 0 bases and J gave up 3 bases, with 13 bases separating them. In nucleotides, the CDR3 is TGTGCCAGCAGCGTAGCTTCAGGGGTGGGCTACGAGCAGTACTTC. This encodes CASSVASGVGYEQYF.

V is TRBV19 and J is TRBJ1-5, with D maybe TRBD1 (6 bases). The CDR3 totals 19 residues. V gave up 0 bases and J gave up 0 bases, with 18 bases separating them. Per germline, CDR1 LNHDA and CDR2 SQIVND (reference sequence). CDR3 region: CASSIDPSRGADSNQPQHF. CDR3 in DNA: TGTGCCAGTAGTATAGATCCCTCCCGGGGGGCCGATAGCAATCAGCCCCAGCATTTT. The variable domain in full, with the rest retrieved from reference TRBV19 and TRBJ1-5, is DGGITQSPKYLFRKEGQNVTLSCEQNLNHDAMYWYRQDPGQGLRLIYYSQIVNDFQKGDIAEGYSVSREKKESFPLTVTSAQKNPTAFYLCASSIDPSRGADSNQPQHFGDGTRLSIL.

The chain links TRBV6-5 to TRBJ1-1; D perhaps matches TRBD1 (5 bases). CDR1 and CDR2 from the germline V gene are MNHEY and SVGAGI. V was trimmed by 4 bases and J by 4 bases, leaving 7 bases between them. The CDR3 covers 12 residues. CDR3 sequence (DNA): TGTGCCAGCAGTTCCAGGGCCACTGAAGCTTTCTTT. Translating gives CASSSRATEAFF.

The chain is built from TRBV11-2 and TRBJ2-7, with no clear D. Germline assignment: CDR1 SGHAT and CDR2 FQNNGV. Trimming removed 8 bases from V and 2 bases from J, with 16 bases in between. The CDR3 sequence is 14 residues long. The CDR3 sequence is CASGYSFPTYEQYF. The CDR3 DNA reads TGTGCCAGCGGATATAGCTTTCCTACCTACGAGCAGTACTTC.

The DNA of the CDR3 is TGTGCCAGCGGCCTCCTCAGCGGGGGGGCCACAGATACGCAGTATTTT. It translates to CASGLLSGGATDTQYF. V is TRBV2 and J is TRBJ2-3; 10 bases match TRBD2. The CDR3 has 16 amino acids. Per germline, CDR1 SNHLY and CDR2 FYNNEI. Trimming took 8 bases from V and 2 from J; bases not matched to a gene: 10.

This sequence joins TRBV28 and TRBJ1-2; 7 bases agree with TRBD1. Germline CDR1 reads MDHEN; CDR2 reads SYDVKM. The V and J ends lost 6 bases and 0 bases, in that order; junction bases with no gene match: 16. The CDR3 loop spans 18 amino acids. The DNA for the CDR3 is TGTGCCAGCAGATATCCACAGGGGATTCGAAAAGCTAACTATGGCTACACCTTC. Translating gives CASRYPQGIRKANYGYTF.